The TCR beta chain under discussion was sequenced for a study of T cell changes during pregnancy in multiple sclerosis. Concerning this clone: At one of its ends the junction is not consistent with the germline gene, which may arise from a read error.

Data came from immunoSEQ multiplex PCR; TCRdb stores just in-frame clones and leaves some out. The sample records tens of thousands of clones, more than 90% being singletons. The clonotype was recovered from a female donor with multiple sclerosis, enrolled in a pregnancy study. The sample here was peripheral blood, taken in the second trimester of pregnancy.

Written as DNA, the CDR3 is TGCGCCAGCGGCTTGCTTAGCTCCTACAATGAGCAGTTCTTC. It encodes CASGLLSSYNEQFF. The chain is built from TRBV5-1 and TRBJ2-1, with no clear D. The CDR3 length is 14 residues. Per germline, CDR1 SGHRS and CDR2 YFSETQ. The entire variable domain, with the rest obtained from reference TRBV5-1 and TRBJ2-1, is as follows: KAGVTQTPRYLIKTRGQQVTLSCSPISGHRSVSWYQQTPGQGLQFLFEYFSETQRNKGNFPGRFSGRQFSNSRSEMNVSTLELGDSALYLCASGLLSSYNEQFFGPGTRLTVL.